A selection of T cell receptor beta chains follows, all from one sample in a study of T cell responses to AZD1222 COVID-19 vaccine. Here immunoSEQ multiplex PCR was the method, and the copy in TCRdb shows in-frame clones only, minus some. The table includes tens of thousands of clones, approximately 85% detected once. This specimen was peripheral blood, taken on day 0 of AZD1222 vaccination. The receptor source for this set is an adult in good health. Each CDR3 is given with its conserved first and last residue. A D gene is named only where the DNA matches it firmly. Size values are once, few and many counts, or a class for expanded clones, and some rows have none.

clone size,D gene,J gene,V gene,CDR3 protein,CDR3 DNA
-,-,TRBJ1-6,TRBV19,CASLPWPGAYNSPLHF,TGTGCCAGCCTTCCTTGGCCGGGGGCCTATAATTCACCCCTCCACTTT
few,-,TRBJ1-5,TRBV19,CASSIMGGNQPQHF,TGTGCCAGTAGTATAATGGGGGGGAATCAGCCCCAGCATTTT
-,-,TRBJ1-4,TRBV15,CATSRGSNEKLFF,TGTGCCACCAGCCGGGGAAGTAATGAAAAACTGTTTTTT
-,-,TRBJ1-5,TRBV2,CASSEIGTRQPQHF,TGTGCCAGCAGTGAAATCGGGACGCGCCAGCCCCAGCATTTT
once,TRBD1,TRBJ1-6,TRBV6-5,CASSYGTDSPLHF,TGTGCCAGCAGTTACGGGACAGACTCACCCCTCCACTTT
-,-,TRBJ1-2,TRBV3-1/TRBV3-2,CASSQLSHYGYTF,TGTGCCAGCAGCCAATTAAGCCACTATGGCTACACCTTC
-,-,TRBJ1-6,TRBV28,CASSDPNPNSPLHF,TGTGCCAGCAGTGACCCGAATCCTAATTCACCCCTCCACTTT
-,TRBD1,TRBJ1-5,TRBV6-5,CASRGQGAGQPQHF,TGTGCCAGCAGGGGACAGGGGGCGGGGCAGCCCCAGCATTTT
few,TRBD2,TRBJ2-2,TRBV7-6,CASSSSGGWTGELFF,TGTGCCAGCAGCTCTAGCGGGGGCTGGACCGGGGAGCTGTTTTTT
-,-,TRBJ2-7,TRBV19,CASSIGTAPTSEQYF,TGTGCCAGTAGTATAGGAACAGCTCCTACCTCCGAGCAGTACTTC